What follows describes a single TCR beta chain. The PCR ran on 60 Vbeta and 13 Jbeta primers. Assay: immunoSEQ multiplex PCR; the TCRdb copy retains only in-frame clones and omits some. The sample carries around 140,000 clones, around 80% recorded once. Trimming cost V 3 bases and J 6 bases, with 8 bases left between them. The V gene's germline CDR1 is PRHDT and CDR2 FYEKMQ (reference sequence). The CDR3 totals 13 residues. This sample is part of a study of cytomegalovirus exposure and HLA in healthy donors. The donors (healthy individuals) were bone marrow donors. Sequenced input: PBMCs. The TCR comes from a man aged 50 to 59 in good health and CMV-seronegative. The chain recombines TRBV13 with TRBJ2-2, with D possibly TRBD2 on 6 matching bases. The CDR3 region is CASSFGSAGELFF. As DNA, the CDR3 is TGTGCCAGCAGCTTCGGGAGTGCCGGGGAGCTGTTTTTT. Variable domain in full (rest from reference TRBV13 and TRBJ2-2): AAGVIQSPRHLIKEKRETATLKCYPIPRHDTVYWYQQGPGQDPQFLISFYEKMQSDKGSIPDRFSAQQFSDYHSELNMSSLELGDSALYFCASSFGSAGELFFGEGSRLTVL.